This T cell receptor beta chain is from a study of OX40 agonist ivuxolimab in advanced cancers. The assay was immunoSEQ multiplex PCR, and TCRdb's table has in-frame clones only and misses some. In the table there are about 79,000 clones, 88% of which are singletons. The sample consisted of CD4+ or CD8+ T cells sorted from blood, taken in a trial of the OX40 agonist ivuxolimab. The receptors shown here come from an adult with an advanced solid tumor such as melanoma, head and neck, liver or kidney cancer.

In the case of this clone: At one end, the junction sequence differs from germline, possibly due to a read error. The chain is built from TRBV19 and TRBJ2-7; tentative D call: TRBD1 (6 bases). Looked up from germline, CDR1 is LNHDA and CDR2 is SQIVND (reference sequence). The CDR3 is 13 residues long. The CDR3 DNA follows: TGTGCCAGTACTGACCCCGACAGGCCCAATTGGCACTTC. Translation: CASTDPDRPNWHF.